The source of this TCR beta chain is a study of blood T cell repertoires in COVID-19. Study-level background: T cells, B-cell-depleted T cells, or PBMCs supplied cDNA or gDNA.

Only a few counts were recorded for this clone. Original handling: Reference gene primer amplification yielded estimated nucleated cell counts. Libraries were prepared by immunoSEQ multiplex PCR; TCRdb keeps only in-frame clonotypes and omits some of them. The DNA was the basis for D and trimming; V, J and clone size are from that table. This table has roughly 360,000 clones, roughly 80% appearing once. This sequence was found in a human donor with acute or convalescent COVID-19. The donor label of this sample is uncertain. Sequencing was performed on peripheral blood.

Here the CDR3 DNA reads TGTGCCAGCAGTGGCCACCACCGGGGGGCCCCTGAAGCTTTCTTT. Residues: CASSGHHRGAPEAFF. The chain has TRBV28 and TRBJ1-1, with D perhaps matching TRBD1 (6 bases). The germline V gene has CDR1 MDHEN and CDR2 SYDVKM. The V end lost 5 bases, the J end lost 6 bases, and 19 bases lay between the germline ends. The CDR3 runs 15 residues.